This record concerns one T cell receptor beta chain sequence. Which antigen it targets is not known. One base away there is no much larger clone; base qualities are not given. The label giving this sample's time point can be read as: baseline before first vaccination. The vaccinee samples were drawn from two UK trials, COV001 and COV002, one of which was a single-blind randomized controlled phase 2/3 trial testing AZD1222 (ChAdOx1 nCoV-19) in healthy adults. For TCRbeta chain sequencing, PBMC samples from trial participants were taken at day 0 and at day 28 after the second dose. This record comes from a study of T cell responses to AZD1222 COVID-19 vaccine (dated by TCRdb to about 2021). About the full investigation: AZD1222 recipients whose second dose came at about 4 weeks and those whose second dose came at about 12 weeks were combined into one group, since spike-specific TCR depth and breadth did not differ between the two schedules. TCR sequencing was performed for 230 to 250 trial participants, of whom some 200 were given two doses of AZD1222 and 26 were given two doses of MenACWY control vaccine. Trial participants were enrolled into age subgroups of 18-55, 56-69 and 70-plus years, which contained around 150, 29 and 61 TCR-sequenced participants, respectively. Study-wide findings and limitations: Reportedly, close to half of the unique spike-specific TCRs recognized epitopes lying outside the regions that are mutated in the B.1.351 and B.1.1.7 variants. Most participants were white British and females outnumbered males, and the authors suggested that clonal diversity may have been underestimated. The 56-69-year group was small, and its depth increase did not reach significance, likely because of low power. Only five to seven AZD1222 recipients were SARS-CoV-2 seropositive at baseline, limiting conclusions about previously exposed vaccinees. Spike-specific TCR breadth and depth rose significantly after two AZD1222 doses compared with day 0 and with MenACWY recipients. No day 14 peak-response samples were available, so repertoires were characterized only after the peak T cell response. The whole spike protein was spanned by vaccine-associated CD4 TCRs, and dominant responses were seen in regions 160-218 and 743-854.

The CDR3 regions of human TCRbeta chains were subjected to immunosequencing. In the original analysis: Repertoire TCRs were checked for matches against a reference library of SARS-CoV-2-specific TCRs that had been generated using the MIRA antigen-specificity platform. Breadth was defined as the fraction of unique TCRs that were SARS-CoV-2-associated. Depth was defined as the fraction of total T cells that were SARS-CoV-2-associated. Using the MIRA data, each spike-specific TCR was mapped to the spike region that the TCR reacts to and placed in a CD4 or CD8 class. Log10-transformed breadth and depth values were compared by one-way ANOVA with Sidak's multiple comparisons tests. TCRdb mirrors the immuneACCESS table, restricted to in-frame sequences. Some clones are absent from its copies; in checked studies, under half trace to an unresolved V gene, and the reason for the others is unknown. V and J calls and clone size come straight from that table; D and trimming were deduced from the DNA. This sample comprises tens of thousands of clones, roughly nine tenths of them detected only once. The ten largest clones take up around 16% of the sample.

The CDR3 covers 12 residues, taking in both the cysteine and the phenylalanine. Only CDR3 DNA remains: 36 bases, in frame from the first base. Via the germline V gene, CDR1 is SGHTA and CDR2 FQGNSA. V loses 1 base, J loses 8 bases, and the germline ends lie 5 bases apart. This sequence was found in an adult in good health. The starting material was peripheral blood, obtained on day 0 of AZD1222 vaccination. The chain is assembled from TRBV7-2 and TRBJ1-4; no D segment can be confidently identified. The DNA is TGTGCCAGCAGCTTAGAGAGGGAAAAACTGTTTTTT. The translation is CASSLEREKLFF.